Described below is a single TCR beta chain sequence and its context. Which antigen it targets is not known. There are no base qualities to consult, and no much larger clone falls within one base. The sample is drawn from a study of glioma-infiltrating T cells after dendritic cell vaccination (dated by TCRdb to the mid-2010s). Describing the broader study: Of the roughly 15 glioblastoma patients in the cohort, all drawn from Phase I and II dendritic cell vaccination trials, 9 were newly diagnosed and 6 had recurrent disease. The vaccine consisted of monocyte-derived dendritic cells cultured less than 9 days with IL-4 and GM-CSF, then pulsed overnight with autologous tumor lysate. Patients received three intradermal dendritic cell vaccine injections at biweekly intervals in the arm below the axilla. TCR sequencing metrics, including TIL content and tumor-blood repertoire overlap, were correlated with survival after dendritic cell vaccination. In glioblastoma patients vaccinated with dendritic cells, deep sequencing of TCR beta CDR3 regions served to measure the amount of tumor-infiltrating lymphocytes and to compare repertoires between tumor and blood. Autologous tumor lysate-pulsed dendritic cell vaccination was administered to the patients between the early 2000s and the early 2010s. The paper's findings and limits, for the study overall: Longer time to progression and overall survival after dendritic cell vaccination were predicted by higher estimated pretreatment TIL content. The cohort was small and heterogeneous, only a few patients had full blood and tumor sets, and even fewer had initial-recurrent tumor pairs. No direct relationship between TCR clonality and survival was found, suggesting that a diverse polyclonal response may matter. The three-group TCR overlap response model was characterized as speculative, and prospective validation of the model was stated to be required.

Trimming takes 11 bases off V and 0 bases off J; junction bases not matched to a gene: 12. Inclusive of the bounding cysteine and phenylalanine, the CDR3 is 17 residues long. Just CDR3 DNA is preserved here, 51 bases in frame from base 1. TCRB CDR3 regions were amplified from 2 ug genomic DNA, or all available DNA if less, using the immunoSEQ assay. For multiplex PCR, 60 forward primers for TCR V beta segments and 13 reverse primers for J beta segments were used. To estimate the number of reads per starting template, synthetic control templates were added to each sample at limiting dilution. The Illumina HiSeq System generated sequencing reads of 87 bp. The study's processing was this. PCR and sequencing errors were removed by a nearest neighbor algorithm that merged closely related sequences. TCR overlap was measured as the percentage of unique tumor TCR beta sequences also present in the same patient's peripheral blood. Here the immuneACCESS table is served through TCRdb, limited to in-frame sequences with V and J called. Missing clones are a known gap in these copies; in checked studies unresolved V genes cover under half, and the rest lacks a known reason. That table gives V, J and clone size, and the DNA gave D and trimming. Counted in this sample were tens of thousands of clones; around 86% of them appeared once. In total, the top ten clones hold approximately 2% of the sample.

The sample's time point label, decoded: after dendritic cell vaccination, including at tumor progression/relapse. Patients were selected for having adequate residual fresh-frozen tumor tissue and more than two years of available survival data. Molecular status otherwise varied across the glioblastoma patients, but none of them carried an isocitrate dehydrogenase mutation. PBMC were collected before vaccination, two weeks after the third vaccination, and at tumor progression if tumor progression occurred. The Qiagen DNeasy Blood extraction Kit was used to extract genomic DNA. The sequence joins TRBV23-1 to TRBJ2-6, with TRBD2 matching 8 junction bases. TRBV23-1 falls under the ORF class, with uncertain function. This TCR was recovered from a human donor with glioblastoma. The specimen comprised blood, sampled after dendritic cell vaccination. The sequenced DNA: TGCGCCGGCCGGCGGGGGGTCGACTACTCTGGGGCCAACGTCCTGACTTTC. Its coded protein is CAGRRGVDYSGANVLTF.